The rows below give T cell receptor beta chains drawn from one sample of a study of shared clonotypes between healthy human individuals. Sequencing used immunoSEQ multiplex PCR; TCRdb keeps in-frame clones, though not all of them. There are 850,000 to 1,200,000 clones in the sample; roughly 75% occur only once, and about 1.5% lies in the top ten. The sequenced material came from memory CD4+ T cells sorted from blood. These receptor sequences come from a man aged 18 to 35 in good health. Both conserved end residues are part of each CDR3. The D gene is left open where the match is weak. A clone size is listed for some rows: how often the clone was seen (once, few, many), or a class if it is expanded.

NA,many,TRBJ1-1,TRBV30,TGTGCCTGGAGTAAGGGCAGTCGGACTGAAGCTTTCTTT,CAWSKGSRTEAFF
NA,NA,TRBJ2-2,TRBV27,TGTGCCAGCAGCAGAAACAGGGTATCGAACACCGGGGAGCTGTTTTTT,CASSRNRVSNTGELFF
TRBD1,NA,TRBJ2-1,TRBV5-1,TGCGCCAGCAGCCCCTCAGGGGGAAGCTCCTACAATGAGCAGTTCTTC,CASSPSGGSSYNEQFF
NA,NA,TRBJ2-7,TRBV18,TGTGCCAGCTCGACCCTTCCGGGACGCTCTGCCTACGAGCAGTACTTC,CASSTLPGRSAYEQYF
NA,NA,TRBJ2-5,TRBV12-5,TGTGCTAGTGCCGAACTGGAGACCCAGTACTTC,CASAELETQYF
NA,NA,TRBJ2-7,TRBV6-6,TGTGCCAGCGGCCCGGAAGTCTACGAGCAGTACTTC,CASGPEVYEQYF
TRBD2,NA,TRBJ2-7,TRBV30,TGTGCCTGGAGTGTCCCTAGCGGGAGGGGAACCTCCTACGAGCAGTACTTC,CAWSVPSGRGTSYEQYF
TRBD2,NA,TRBJ2-1,TRBV5-1,TGCGCCAGCAGCTTTAGGGCGGGAGAGTATCCGGGTGAGCAGTTCTTC,CASSFRAGEYPGEQFF
NA,few,TRBJ1-1,TRBV7-9,TGTGCCAGCAGCTTTAGGGCAGGAGCGAACACTGAAGCTTTCTTT,CASSFRAGANTEAFF
NA,NA,TRBJ2-1,TRBV7-3,TGTGCCAGCAGCACAACCGGGACTTCCTACAATGAGCAGTTCTTC,CASSTTGTSYNEQFF
TRBD1,NA,TRBJ1-1,TRBV19,TGTGCCAGTAAGGGGGCGCATGACACTGAAGCTTTCTTT,CASKGAHDTEAFF
NA,NA,TRBJ1-3,TRBV5-6,TGTGCCAGCAGCCTACAGGGTCCAGGAAACACCATATATTTT,CASSLQGPGNTIYF
TRBD1,NA,TRBJ1-1,TRBV30,TGTGCCTTGGACAGGGGGAAAAGCACTGAAGCTTTCTTT,CALDRGKSTEAFF
NA,NA,TRBJ2-3,TRBV20-1,TGCAGTACCGGACCGACAGATACGCAGTATTTT,CSTGPTDTQYF
TRBD1,NA,TRBJ2-1,TRBV28,TGTGCCAGCAGTTTCCTACCGAGGGACAGGGGGCGCCCATCTAACAATGAGCAGTTCTTC,CASSFLPRDRGRPSNNEQFF
TRBD1,NA,TRBJ1-2,TRBV5-4,TGTGCCAGCAGCTTGGGGGGACAGTTCTATGGCTACACCTTC,CASSLGGQFYGYTF